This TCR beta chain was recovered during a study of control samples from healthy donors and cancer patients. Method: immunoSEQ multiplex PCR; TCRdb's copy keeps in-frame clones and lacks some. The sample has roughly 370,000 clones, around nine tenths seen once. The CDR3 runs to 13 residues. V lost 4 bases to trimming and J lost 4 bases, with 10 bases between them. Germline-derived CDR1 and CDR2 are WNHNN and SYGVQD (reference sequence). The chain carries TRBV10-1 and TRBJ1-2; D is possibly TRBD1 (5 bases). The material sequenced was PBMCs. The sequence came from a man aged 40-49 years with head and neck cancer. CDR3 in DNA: TGCGCCAGCAGTGGGAACAGGCTCTATGGCTACACCTTC. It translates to CASSGNRLYGYTF.